Listed here is a single T cell receptor (beta chain). What it recognizes is unknown. This sample stems from a study of OX40 agonist ivuxolimab in advanced cancers. Study results and limitations: Part of the nonresponder group also had normalized T-cell clonal expansion that was low. At doses 0.1 to 3.0 mg/kg, CD4+ and CD8+ clones expanded.

Profiling relied on immunoSEQ multiplex PCR, and the TCRdb table lists in-frame clones only, not all of them. The table includes about 66,000 clones, roughly 80% detected once. With autoimmune disease history or systemic immunosuppression, patients were excluded. The CDR3 is 18 residues long. The trim removed 6 bases at V and 2 bases at J, leaving 18 bases unmatched. Germline V gives CDR1 SGHRS, CDR2 YFSETQ. The material sequenced was CD4+ or CD8+ T cells sorted from blood, taken in a trial of the OX40 agonist ivuxolimab. The TCR sequence derives from an adult with an advanced solid tumor such as melanoma, head and neck, liver or kidney cancer. This chain joins TRBV5-1 and TRBJ2-5; 8 bases align to TRBD2. The CDR3 region is CASMARTAGVRAQETQYF. CDR3 DNA sequence: TGCGCCAGCATGGCTCGGACAGCGGGGGTCCGGGCACAAGAGACCCAGTACTTC.